This record covers a single T cell receptor beta chain. The data were obtained in a study of shared clonotypes between healthy human individuals. Clones were sequenced by immunoSEQ multiplex PCR, and TCRdb holds only the in-frame ones, with some missing. Here the sample spans around 2.1 million clones, about 92% being singletons. CD45RO-negative, CCR7-positively selected cells formed the naive CD8 fraction, excluding terminally differentiated effector memory CD45RA+ cells. CDR1 SGHDT and CDR2 YYEEEE come from the germline V gene. This CDR3 is built from 14 residues. J lost 9 bases, V lost 4 bases, and 9 bases had no gene match.

The origin of this receptor is a man between 18 and 35 years old in good health. Some clones in this sample may be carry-over from other donors' samples. The sequencing sample was made of naive CD8+ T cells from PBMCs. This chain connects TRBV5-6 to TRBJ2-3, with 9 bases aligning to TRBD1. The DNA of the CDR3 is TGTGCCAGCAGCCCGTGGGACAGGGTGGACACGCAGTATTTT. Translating it yields CASSPWDRVDTQYF.